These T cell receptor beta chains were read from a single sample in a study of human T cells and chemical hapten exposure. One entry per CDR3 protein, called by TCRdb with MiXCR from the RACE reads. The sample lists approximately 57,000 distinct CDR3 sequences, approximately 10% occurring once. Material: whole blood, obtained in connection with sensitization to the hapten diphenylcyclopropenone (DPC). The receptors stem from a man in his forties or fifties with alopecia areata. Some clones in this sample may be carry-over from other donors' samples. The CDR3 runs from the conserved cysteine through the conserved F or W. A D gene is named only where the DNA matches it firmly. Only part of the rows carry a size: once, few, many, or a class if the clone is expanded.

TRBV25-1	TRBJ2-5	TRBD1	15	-	CASSGPGTGSETQYF	TGTGCCAGCAGTGGACCCGGGACAGGGAGTGAGACCCAGTACTTC
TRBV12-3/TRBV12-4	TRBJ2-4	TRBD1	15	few	CASSETGAGKNIQYF	TGTGCCAGCAGTGAGACAGGGGCGGGCAAAAACATTCAGTACTTC
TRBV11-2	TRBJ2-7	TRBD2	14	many	CASSLAGALHEQYF	TGTGCCAGCAGCTTGGCGGGAGCCCTCCACGAGCAGTACTTC
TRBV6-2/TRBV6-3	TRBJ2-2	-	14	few	CASSTGGTTGELFF	TGTGCCAGCAGCACCGGGGGTACCACCGGGGAGCTGTTTTTT
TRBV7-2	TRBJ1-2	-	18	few	CASSTRGPDRQQRYGYTF	TGTGCCAGCAGCACGAGGGGTCCTGACAGGCAGCAACGCTATGGCTACACCTTC
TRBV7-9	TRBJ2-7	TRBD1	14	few	CASSLTGGVYEQYF	TGTGCCAGCAGCTTGACAGGGGGGGTATACGAGCAGTACTTC
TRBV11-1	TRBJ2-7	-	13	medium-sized	CASSPRSSYEQYF	TGTGCCAGCAGCCCTCGAAGCTCCTACGAGCAGTACTTC
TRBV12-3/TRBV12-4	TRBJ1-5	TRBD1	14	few	CASSPTGGDQPQHF	TGTGCCAGCAGTCCTACAGGGGGCGATCAGCCCCAGCATTTT
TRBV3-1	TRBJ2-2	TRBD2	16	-	CASSLRTSANTGELFF	TGTGCCAGCAGCCTCCGGACTAGCGCGAACACCGGGGAGCTGTTTTTT
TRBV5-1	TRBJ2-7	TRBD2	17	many	CASSAGTSVKSSYEQYF	TGCGCCAGCAGCGCCGGGACTAGCGTTAAGAGCTCCTACGAGCAGTACTTC
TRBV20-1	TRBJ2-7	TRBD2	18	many	CSAGIKGLAGVEGYEQYF	TGCAGTGCTGGAATCAAGGGACTAGCGGGAGTAGAGGGCTACGAGCAGTACTTC
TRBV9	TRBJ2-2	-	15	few	CASSYAPGTTGELFF	TGTGCCAGCAGCTATGCCCCCGGGACCACCGGGGAGCTGTTTTTT
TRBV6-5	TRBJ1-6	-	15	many	CASSYSGTANSPLHF	TGTGCCAGCAGTTACTCGGGGACGGCCAATTCACCCCTCCACTTT
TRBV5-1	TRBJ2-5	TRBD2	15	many	CASSVRLAALETQYF	TGCGCCAGCAGCGTAAGGCTAGCGGCCTTAGAGACCCAGTACTTC
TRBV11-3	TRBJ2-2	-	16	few	CASSLLSSTNTGELFF	TGTGCCAGCAGCTTATTGAGCAGCACGAACACCGGGGAGCTGTTTTTT